Following are 27 T cell receptor beta chains from one sample sequenced in a study of cytomegalovirus exposure and HLA in healthy donors. PCR was performed using 60 Vbeta and 13 Jbeta primers. The protocol was immunoSEQ multiplex PCR, while the TCRdb copy is restricted to in-frame clones and leaves out a portion. The sample lists around 170,000 clones, over 70% occurring once. The sequencing input was PBMCs. The receptors stem from a man aged 45-60 years in good health and CMV-seronegative.

The V call is TRBV18, the J call TRBJ1-4, with D hard to call. Trimming shortened V by 3 bases and J by 2 bases, and 13 bases separated the two germline ends. Germline V gives CDR1 KGHSH, CDR2 LQKENI. This CDR3 is 16 amino acids long. The CDR3 nucleotides read TGTGCCAGCTCACCTTTGGCATCCCCTACTAATGAAAAACTGTTTTTT. Its translation: CASSPLASPTNEKLFF.

The chain couples TRBV19 to TRBJ1-1; D remains ambiguous. Trimming removed 4 bases at V and 10 bases at J, with 13 bases between. This CDR3 is built from 12 residues. CDR1 and CDR2 from the germline V gene are LNHDA and SQIVND (reference sequence). CDR3 coding DNA: TGTGCCAGTAGTACGATCCGAGGTGGAGCTTTCTTT. This encodes CASSTIRGGAFF. Combining the CDR3 with reference TRBV19 and TRBJ1-1 gives the whole variable domain DGGITQSPKYLFRKEGQNVTLSCEQNLNHDAMYWYRQDPGQGLRLIYYSQIVNDFQKGDIAEGYSVSREKKESFPLTVTSAQKNPTAFYLCASSTIRGGAFFGQGTRLTVV.

There are a few counts of this clone. The rearrangement links TRBV19 to TRBJ2-2, with D possibly matching TRBD1 (5 bases). V lost 6 bases and J lost 2, with 19 bases in between. The germline V gene encodes CDR1 LNHDA and CDR2 SQIVND (reference sequence). This CDR3 contains 17 residues. The CDR3 is CASSEDSYRDNTGELFF. Here the CDR3 DNA reads TGTGCCAGTAGCGAAGACAGCTACCGAGACAACACCGGGGAGCTGTTTTTT.

The chain combines TRBV6-5 with TRBJ2-7, with TRBD1 as a possible D gene (6 bases). The germline V gene has CDR1 MNHEY and CDR2 SVGAGI. This CDR3 contains 12 residues. Trimming cost V 2 bases and J 7 bases, with 9 bases left between them. The CDR3 protein is CASSYTGQEQYF. The CDR3 DNA reads as TGTGCCAGCAGTTACACTGGACAGGAGCAGTACTTC.

The genes are TRBV9 and TRBJ1-3, with D possibly matching TRBD1 (6 bases). The CDR3 runs to 15 residues. Trimming took off 0 bases at V and 2 bases at J, with 9 bases between the two ends. Germline CDR1 SGDLS, CDR2 YYNGEE. As DNA, the CDR3 is TGTGCCAGCAGCGTAGCTACAGGGACTGGAAACACCATATATTTT. This gives the protein CASSVATGTGNTIYF.

This chain links TRBV11-2 with TRBJ2-2; D is perhaps TRBD2 (5 bases). The germline CDR1 and CDR2 sequences are SGHAT and FQNNGV. CDR3 length: 14 residues. V was trimmed by 2 bases and J by 5 bases, leaving 9 bases between them. The CDR3, as DNA: TGTGCCAGCAGCTTAAACCCGGGAACCGGGGAGCTGTTTTTT. Its translation is CASSLNPGTGELFF.

The count of this clone is one. In DNA form, the CDR3 reads TGTGCCAGCAGTTACGTGGGGGCGGGCGGAAACACCATATATTTT. As protein: CASSYVGAGGNTIYF. The chain recombines TRBV6-5 with TRBJ1-3, with D tentatively TRBD1 (6 bases). CDR1 is MNHEY, CDR2 SVGAGI, per germline. The CDR3 has 15 residues. Trimming pared 2 bases from V and 4 bases from J, leaving 12 bases between.

The chain recombines TRBV12-1 with TRBJ2-7; the table's TRBD1 call for D was not verified on the DNA. TRBV12-1 is an annotated pseudogene. This CDR3 spans 12 amino acids. DNA of the CDR3: TGTGCCAGCAGGTACAGGGGGGGTGAGCAGTACTTC. Amino acid sequence: CASRYRGGEQYF.

Here the CDR3 reads CASSQLQGYNEQFF. CDR3 coding DNA: TGCGCCAGCAGCCAACTTCAGGGGTACAATGAGCAGTTCTTC. This sequence joins TRBV4-1 and TRBJ2-1, with a possible D match to TRBD1 (6 bases). Germline-derived CDR1 and CDR2 are MGHRA and YSYEKL. Trimming took 2 bases from V and 4 from J, leaving 9 bases between them. CDR3 length equals 14 residues.

The CDR3 DNA follows: TGTGCCAGCAGGCGATCCTACAATGAGCAGTTCTTC. Protein sequence: CASRRSYNEQFF. The chain recombines TRBV27 with TRBJ2-1; D is uncertain. Germline V CDR1 and CDR2: MNHEY, SMNVEV (reference sequence). This CDR3 contains 12 residues. V lost 6 bases to trimming and J lost 1 base, with 4 bases between them.

This clone turned up a few times. This chain uses TRBV14 with TRBJ2-5, with D possibly being TRBD2 (5 bases). Germline lookup yields CDR1 SGHDN and CDR2 FVKESK. CDR3 size: 14 residues. Between the trimmed V and J ends, which lost 4 bases and 8 bases, there was a span of 17 bases. The CDR3 DNA reads as TGTGCCAGCAGCCTTAACGGGATCTCGGGAACCCAGTACTTC. Encoded protein: CASSLNGISGTQYF.

This sequence joins TRBV18 and TRBJ2-2, with D possibly being TRBD1 (5 bases). Germline values: CDR1 KGHSH, CDR2 LQKENI. The V end was cut by 3 bases, the J end by 0 bases, with 11 bases between. The CDR3 has 16 residues. CDR3 amino acids: CASSPSRTTNTGELFF. The CDR3 nucleotides are TGTGCCAGCTCACCGTCCCGGACAACGAACACCGGGGAGCTGTTTTTT.

V is TRBV9 and J is TRBJ1-5, with a possible D match to TRBD1 (5 bases). Trimming took off 3 bases at V and 0 bases at J, with 13 bases between the two ends. Germline V CDR1 and CDR2: SGDLS, YYNGEE. The CDR3 is 16 residues long. CDR3 protein: CASSAGGGYSNQPQHF. CDR3 nucleotide sequence: TGTGCCAGCAGCGCGGGCGGGGGGTATAGCAATCAGCCCCAGCATTTT.

A single count supports this clone. The rearrangement uses TRBV5-1 and TRBJ2-7; the match to TRBD2 covers 7 bases. The CDR3 length is 13 residues. J lost 3 bases, V lost 4 bases, and 4 bases had no gene match. In germline, CDR1 is SGHRS, CDR2 YFSETQ. Here the CDR3 reads CASSRGELYEQYF. CDR3 nucleotides: TGCGCCAGCAGCCGGGGGGAGCTCTACGAGCAGTACTTC.

This chain joins TRBV5-1 and TRBJ1-1; D ambiguous. The CDR3 is 14 residues long. Trimming stripped 4 bases from V and 1 base from J, with 11 bases between. The germline V gene has CDR1 SGHRS and CDR2 YFSETQ. In nucleotides, the CDR3 is TGCGCCAGCAGCGAAAAAGGAGGGAACACTGAAGCTTTCTTT. Residues: CASSEKGGNTEAFF. Full variable domain (rest looked up from reference TRBV5-1 and TRBJ1-1): KAGVTQTPRYLIKTRGQQVTLSCSPISGHRSVSWYQQTPGQGLQFLFEYFSETQRNKGNFPGRFSGRQFSNSRSEMNVSTLELGDSALYLCASSEKGGNTEAFFGQGTRLTVV.

This rearrangement joins TRBV15 to TRBJ1-4; 9 bases are shared with TRBD1. The length of the CDR3 is 15 residues. V shed 1 base, J shed 7 bases, and the junction held 4 bases outside the gene matches. The V gene's germline CDR1 is LNHNV and CDR2 YYDKDF (reference sequence). In nucleotides, the CDR3 is TGTGCCACCAGCAGAGGGGACAGGGAGGGTGAAAAACTGTTTTTT. Translation gives CATSRGDREGEKLFF.

This clone came up a few times. The J gene is TRBJ2-7, the V gene TRBV7-8; the D is unclear. V lost 1 base and J lost 5, with 18 bases in between. The CDR3 runs to 16 residues. Germline lookup yields CDR1 SGHVS and CDR2 FQNEAQ. The CDR3 region is CASSLGTAPSSHEQYF. The CDR3 region has the DNA TGTGCCAGCAGCTTAGGTACAGCCCCTTCGTCTCACGAGCAGTACTTC.

This chain's CDR3 is CASSVALTGDIQYF. CDR3 bases: TGTGCCAGCAGCGTAGCTCTAACCGGGGACATTCAGTACTTC. The chain carries TRBV9 and TRBJ2-4, with D possibly matching TRBD2 (5 bases). The V gene lost 0 bases and the J gene lost 8 bases, with 12 bases spanning the gap. The CDR3 runs to 14 residues. Germline V lookup: CDR1 SGDLS, CDR2 YYNGEE.

This chain uses TRBV6-1 with TRBJ1-2; maybe TRBD1 (6 bases). CDR1 is MNHNS, CDR2 SASEGT, per germline. Between the trimmed V and J ends, which lost 7 bases and 8 bases, there was a span of 20 bases. The CDR3 is 14 amino acids. CDR3 loop: CASTEGGTRFGYTF. The CDR3 DNA reads as TGTGCCAGCACCGAGGGGGGGACTCGTTTCGGCTACACCTTC.

The chain combines TRBV19 with TRBJ1-5; D unresolved. The germline V gene has CDR1 LNHDA and CDR2 SQIVND (reference sequence). This CDR3 has 14 amino acids. Trimming took 10 bases from V and 3 from J, leaving 16 bases between them. CDR3: CAILTDPDNQPQHF. CDR3 bases: TGTGCCATCCTAACAGATCCTGACAATCAGCCCCAGCATTTT.

The J gene is TRBJ1-4, the V gene TRBV7-9; D perhaps matches TRBD1 (6 bases). Trimming took 0 bases from V and 7 from J, leaving 9 bases between them. The germline V gene encodes CDR1 SEHNR and CDR2 FQNEAQ (reference sequence). There are 14 residues in the CDR3. CDR3 sequence: CASSLARGGEKLFF. CDR3 nucleotide sequence: TGTGCCAGCAGCTTAGCCAGGGGTGGTGAAAAACTGTTTTTT.

The rearrangement links TRBV7-9 to TRBJ2-2; D is uncertain. With 3 bases removed from V and 8 bases from J, the gap between germline ends came to 7 bases. This CDR3 contains 12 residues. Germline V gene data show CDR1 as SEHNR and CDR2 as FQNEAQ (reference sequence). The CDR3 sequence: CASSLRVGELFF. The CDR3 DNA follows: TGTGCCAGCAGCTTGAGAGTTGGGGAGCTGTTTTTT.

The J gene is TRBJ2-7, the V gene TRBV27, with D maybe TRBD2 (5 bases). V was shortened by 4 bases and J by 2 bases, with 18 bases between the two germline ends. CDR3 size: 16 residues. The V gene's germline CDR1 is MNHEY and CDR2 SMNVEV (reference sequence). In DNA, the CDR3 is TGTGCCAGCAGTTCCCCGCGGGCCACTCATCCCTACGAGCAGTACTTC. It yields the protein CASSSPRATHPYEQYF.

The chain joins TRBV27 to TRBJ2-2; possible D gene TRBD1, 6 bases. This CDR3 has 14 residues. Trimming removed 4 bases from V and 1 base from J, with 7 bases in between. The germline gives CDR1 MNHEY, CDR2 SMNVEV (reference sequence). The CDR3 sequence: CASSWTENTGELFF. The DNA of the CDR3 is TGTGCCAGCAGTTGGACAGAGAACACCGGGGAGCTGTTTTTT.

The chain is built from TRBV27 and TRBJ2-2; D may be TRBD2 (7 bases). The CDR3 covers 14 residues. V shed 3 bases and J shed 6 bases, with 11 bases lying between them. The germline V gene has CDR1 MNHEY and CDR2 SMNVEV (reference sequence). CDR3 in DNA: TGTGCCAGCAGTTTCCTAGGGGGGGCCGGGGAGCTGTTTTTT. Its protein is CASSFLGGAGELFF.

V is TRBV7-9 and J is TRBJ2-5; 9 nucleotides agree with TRBD1. The J call may be wrong; the DNA end is better matched by TRBJ2-7. Germline CDR1 reads SEHNR; CDR2 reads FQNEAQ (reference sequence). This CDR3 comprises 14 residues. In DNA form, the CDR3 reads TGTGCCAGCAGCCCGGGACAGGGATACTACGAGCAGTACTTC. Amino acids: CASSPGQGYYEQYF.

The chain uses TRBV9 and TRBJ2-5; TRBD2 is a possible D gene (6 bases). The CDR3 contains 17 residues. V dropped 3 bases and J dropped 0 bases, with 18 bases sitting between them. Germline V gene data show CDR1 as SGDLS and CDR2 as YYNGEE. Here the CDR3 reads CASSGGETPIYQETQYF. CDR3 bases: TGTGCCAGCAGCGGGGGGGAGACTCCCATATACCAAGAGACCCAGTACTTC.